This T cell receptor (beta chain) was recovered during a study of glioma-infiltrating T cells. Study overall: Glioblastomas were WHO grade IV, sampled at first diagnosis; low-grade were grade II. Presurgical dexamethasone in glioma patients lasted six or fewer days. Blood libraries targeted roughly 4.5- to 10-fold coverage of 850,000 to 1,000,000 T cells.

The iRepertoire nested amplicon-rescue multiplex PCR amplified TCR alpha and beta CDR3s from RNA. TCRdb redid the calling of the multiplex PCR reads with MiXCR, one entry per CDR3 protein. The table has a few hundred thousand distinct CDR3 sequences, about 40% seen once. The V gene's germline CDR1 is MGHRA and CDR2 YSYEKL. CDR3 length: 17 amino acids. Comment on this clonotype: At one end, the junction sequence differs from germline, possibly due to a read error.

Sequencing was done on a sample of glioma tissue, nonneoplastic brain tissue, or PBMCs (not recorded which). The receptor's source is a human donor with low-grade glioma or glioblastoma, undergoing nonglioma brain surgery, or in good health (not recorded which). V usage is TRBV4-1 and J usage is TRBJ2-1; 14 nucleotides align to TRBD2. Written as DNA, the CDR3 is TGCGCCAGCAGCCAAGGGGATGGACTAGCGGGAGGCAATGAGCAGTTCTTT. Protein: CASSQGDGLAGGNEQFF.